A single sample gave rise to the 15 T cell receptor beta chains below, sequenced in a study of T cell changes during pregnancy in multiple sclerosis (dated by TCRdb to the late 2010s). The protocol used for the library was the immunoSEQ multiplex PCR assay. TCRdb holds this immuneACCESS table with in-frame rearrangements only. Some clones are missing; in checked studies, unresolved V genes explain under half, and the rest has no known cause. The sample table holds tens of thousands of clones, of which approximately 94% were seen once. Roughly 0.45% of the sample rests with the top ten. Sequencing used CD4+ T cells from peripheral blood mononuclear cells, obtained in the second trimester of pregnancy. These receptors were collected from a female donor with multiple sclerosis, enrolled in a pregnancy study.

The CDR3 spells CASSPRTGQKSSGANVLTF. CDR3 DNA sequence: TGTGCCAGCTCACCGCGGACCGGACAGAAGAGCTCTGGGGCCAACGTCCTGACTTTC. The J gene is TRBJ2-6, the V gene TRBV18; weak D call: TRBD1 (6 bases). Trimming stripped 3 bases from V and 0 bases from J, with 18 bases between. Germline CDR1 reads KGHSH; CDR2 reads LQKENI. CDR3 length: 19 amino acids.

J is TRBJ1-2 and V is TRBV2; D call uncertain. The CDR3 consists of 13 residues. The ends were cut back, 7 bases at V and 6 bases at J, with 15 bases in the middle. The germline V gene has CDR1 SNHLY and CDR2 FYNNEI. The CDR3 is CASKEGGIDGYTF. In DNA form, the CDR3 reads TGTGCCAGCAAGGAGGGAGGGATTGATGGCTACACCTTC.

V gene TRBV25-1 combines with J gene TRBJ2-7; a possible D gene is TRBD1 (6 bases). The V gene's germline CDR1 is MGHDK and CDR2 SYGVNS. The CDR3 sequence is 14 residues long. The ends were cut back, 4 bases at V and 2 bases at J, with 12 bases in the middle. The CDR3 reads CASSADSVPYEQYF. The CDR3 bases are TGTGCCAGCAGTGCGGACAGTGTACCCTACGAGCAGTACTTC.

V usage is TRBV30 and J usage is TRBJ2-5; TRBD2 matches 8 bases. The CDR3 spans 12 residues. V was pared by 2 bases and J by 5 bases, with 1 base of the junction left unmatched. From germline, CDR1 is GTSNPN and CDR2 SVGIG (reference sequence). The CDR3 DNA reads TGTGCCTGGAGTAGCGGGAGTGAGACCCAGTACTTC. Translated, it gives CAWSSGSETQYF. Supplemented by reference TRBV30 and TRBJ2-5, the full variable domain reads SQTIHQWPATLVQPVGSPLSLECTVEGTSNPNLYWYRQAAGRGLQLLFYSVGIGQISSEVPQNLSASRPQDRQFILSSKKLLLSDSGFYLCAWSSGSETQYFGPGTRLLVL.

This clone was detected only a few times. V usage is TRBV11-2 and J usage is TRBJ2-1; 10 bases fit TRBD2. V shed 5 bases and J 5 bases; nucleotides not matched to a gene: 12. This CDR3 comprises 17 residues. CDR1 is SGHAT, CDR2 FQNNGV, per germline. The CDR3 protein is CASSLILASGSNNEQFF. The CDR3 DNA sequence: TGTGCCAGCAGCCTCATCCTGGCTAGCGGGAGTAACAATGAGCAGTTCTTC. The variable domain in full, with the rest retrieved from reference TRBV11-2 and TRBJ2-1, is EAGVAQSPRYKIIEKRQSVAFWCNPISGHATLYWYQQILGQGPKLLIQFQNNGVVDDSQLPKDRFSAERLKGVDSTLKIQPAKLEDSAVYLCASSLILASGSNNEQFFGPGTRLTVL.

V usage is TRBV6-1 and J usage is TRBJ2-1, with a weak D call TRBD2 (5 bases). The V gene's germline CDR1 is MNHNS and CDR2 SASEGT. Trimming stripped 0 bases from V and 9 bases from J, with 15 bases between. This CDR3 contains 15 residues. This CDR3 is CASSEAPLPRGEQFF. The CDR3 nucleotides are TGTGCCAGCAGTGAAGCGCCCCTCCCACGGGGTGAGCAGTTCTTC.

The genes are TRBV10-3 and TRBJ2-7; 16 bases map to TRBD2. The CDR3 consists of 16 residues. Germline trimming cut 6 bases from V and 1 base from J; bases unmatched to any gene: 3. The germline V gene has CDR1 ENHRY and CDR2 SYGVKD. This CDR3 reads CAISPGLAGGSYEQYF. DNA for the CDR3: TGTGCCATCAGCCCGGGACTAGCGGGAGGGTCCTACGAGCAGTACTTC.

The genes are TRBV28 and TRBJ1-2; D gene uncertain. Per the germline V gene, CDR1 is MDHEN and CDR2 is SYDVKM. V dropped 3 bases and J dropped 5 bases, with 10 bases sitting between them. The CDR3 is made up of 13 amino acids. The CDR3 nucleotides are TGTGCCAGCAGTTTGAGGCAGACTTATGGCTACACCTTC. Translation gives CASSLRQTYGYTF.

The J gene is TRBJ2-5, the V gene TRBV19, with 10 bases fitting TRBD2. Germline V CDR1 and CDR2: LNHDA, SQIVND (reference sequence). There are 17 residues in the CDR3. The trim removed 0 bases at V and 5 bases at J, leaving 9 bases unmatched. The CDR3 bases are TGTGCCAGTAGTATAGAGGGGAGCGGGAGGGCCGGGGAGACCCAGTACTTC. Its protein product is CASSIEGSGRAGETQYF. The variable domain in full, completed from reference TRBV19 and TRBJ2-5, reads DGGITQSPKYLFRKEGQNVTLSCEQNLNHDAMYWYRQDPGQGLRLIYYSQIVNDFQKGDIAEGYSVSREKKESFPLTVTSAQKNPTAFYLCASSIEGSGRAGETQYFGPGTRLLVL.

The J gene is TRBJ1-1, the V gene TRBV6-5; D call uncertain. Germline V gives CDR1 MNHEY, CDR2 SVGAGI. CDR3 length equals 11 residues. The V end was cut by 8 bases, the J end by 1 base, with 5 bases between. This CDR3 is CASRGNTEAFF. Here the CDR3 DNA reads TGTGCCAGCCGGGGGAACACTGAAGCTTTCTTT.

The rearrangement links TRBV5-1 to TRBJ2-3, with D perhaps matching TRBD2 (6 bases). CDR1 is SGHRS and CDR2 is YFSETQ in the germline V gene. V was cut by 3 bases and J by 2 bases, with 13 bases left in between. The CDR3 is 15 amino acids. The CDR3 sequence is CASSSSGSPTDTQYF. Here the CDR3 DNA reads TGCGCCAGCAGCTCCTCCGGGAGCCCCACAGATACGCAGTATTTT.

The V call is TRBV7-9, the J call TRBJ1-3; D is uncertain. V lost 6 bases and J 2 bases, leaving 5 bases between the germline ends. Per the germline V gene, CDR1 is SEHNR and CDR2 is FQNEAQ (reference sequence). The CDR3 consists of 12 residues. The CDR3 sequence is CASSAAGNTIYF. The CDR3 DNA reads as TGTGCCAGCAGTGCGGCTGGAAACACCATATATTTT.

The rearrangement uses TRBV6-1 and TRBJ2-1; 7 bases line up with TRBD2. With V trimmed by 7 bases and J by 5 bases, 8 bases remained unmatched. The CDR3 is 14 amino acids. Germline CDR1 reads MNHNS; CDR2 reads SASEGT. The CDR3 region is CASKLAEGNNEQFF. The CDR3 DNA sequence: TGTGCCAGCAAGCTAGCGGAGGGAAACAATGAGCAGTTCTTC.

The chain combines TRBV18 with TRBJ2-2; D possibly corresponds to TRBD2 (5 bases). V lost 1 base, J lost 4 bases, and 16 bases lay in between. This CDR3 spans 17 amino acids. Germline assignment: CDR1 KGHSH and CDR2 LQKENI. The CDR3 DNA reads TGTGCCAGCTCACCACTCTCGCGTCAAGGGAGCACCGGGGAGCTGTTTTTT. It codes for CASSPLSRQGSTGELFF.

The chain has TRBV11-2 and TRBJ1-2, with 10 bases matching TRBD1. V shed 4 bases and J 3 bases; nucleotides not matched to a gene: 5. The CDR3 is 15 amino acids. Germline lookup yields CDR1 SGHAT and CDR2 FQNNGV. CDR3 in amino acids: CASSSGDRGDYGYTF. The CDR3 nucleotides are TGTGCCAGCAGCTCAGGGGACAGGGGAGACTATGGCTACACCTTC.